The 18 T cell receptor beta chains given below trace back to one sample, sequenced in a study of blood T cell repertoires in COVID-19. Assay: immunoSEQ multiplex PCR; the TCRdb copy retains only in-frame clones and omits some. The table shows over 200,000 clones, with about 83% occurring only once. Sequenced: peripheral blood. Source of these receptors: a woman between 45 and 65 years old with acute or convalescent COVID-19.

This sequence joins TRBV18 and TRBJ2-1; D is unresolved. V dropped 6 bases and J dropped 5 bases, with 8 bases sitting between them. Per the germline V gene, CDR1 is KGHSH and CDR2 is LQKENI. The CDR3 length is 12 residues. CDR3 nucleotide sequence: TGTGCCAGCTCCCGACTCCACAATGAGCAGTTCTTC. Translation gives CASSRLHNEQFF.

The chain combines TRBV27 with TRBJ2-1; TRBD2 matches at 11 bases. Trimming at V came to 6 bases and at J to 6 bases, leaving 16 bases not matched to a gene. Germline assignment: CDR1 MNHEY and CDR2 SMNVEV (reference sequence). The CDR3 has 18 amino acids. CDR3 in amino acids: CASRKIRGLLAGGNEQFF. The CDR3 DNA reads as TGTGCCAGCAGGAAGATTAGGGGCCTTCTAGCGGGAGGCAATGAGCAGTTCTTC.

The rearrangement joins TRBV23-1 to TRBJ2-1; TRBD1 matches at 10 bases. TRBV23-1 belongs to the ORF category, with a function that is uncertain. Losses at the gene ends were 8 bases for V and 5 bases for J; bases not matched to a gene: 15. CDR3 length: 17 amino acids. The CDR3 sequence is CASVYQGRDRGNNEQFF. The CDR3 DNA is TGCGCCAGCGTATACCAGGGTCGGGACAGGGGAAACAATGAGCAGTTCTTC.

The rearrangement joins TRBV18 to TRBJ2-1; a weak D match, TRBD2 (5 bases). This CDR3 spans 14 amino acids. Germline V lookup: CDR1 KGHSH, CDR2 LQKENI. V lost 5 bases and J 1 base, leaving 9 bases between the germline ends. The CDR3 DNA follows: TGTGCCAGCTCAGAGGGCCGGTCCTACAATGAGCAGTTCTTC. Protein product: CASSEGRSYNEQFF.

The J gene is TRBJ2-7, the V gene TRBV3-1 (or the pseudogene TRBV3-2); 7 bases agree with TRBD1. CDR3 length equals 14 residues. With 4 bases clipped from V and 3 bases from J, the junction kept 6 bases outside the gene matches. Germline V CDR1 and CDR2: LGHDT, YNNKEL (reference sequence). The DNA of the CDR3 is TGTGCCAGCAGCCCCTCGACAGGGAGCTACGAGCAGTACTTC. It yields the protein CASSPSTGSYEQYF.

The chain joins TRBV9 to TRBJ2-3; the D gene is possibly TRBD1 (7 bases). Germline V gives CDR1 SGDLS, CDR2 YYNGEE. The CDR3 contains 16 residues. Trimming pared 4 bases from V and 5 bases from J, leaving 20 bases between. CDR3 coding DNA: TGTGCCAGCAGCCAGGGGGGACGACCTTTCGGAGATACGCAGTATTTT. It is translated as CASSQGGRPFGDTQYF.

The chain joins TRBV6-5 to TRBJ2-7, with 12 nucleotides matching TRBD1. Trimming cost V 5 bases and J 4 bases; bases outside gene matches: 6. The CDR3 runs 15 residues. CDR1 is MNHEY, CDR2 SVGAGI, per germline. The CDR3 loop is CASSPGTGGKYEQYF. The DNA for the CDR3 is TGTGCCAGCAGTCCCGGGACAGGGGGCAAGTACGAGCAGTACTTC.

The chain recombines TRBV2 with TRBJ1-2; D is undetermined. Trimming pared 3 bases from V and 4 bases from J, leaving 9 bases between. The CDR3 loop spans 13 amino acids. Germline loops: CDR1 SNHLY, CDR2 FYNNEI. CDR3 in amino acids: CASSDGLTYGYTF. The CDR3 nucleotides read TGTGCCAGCAGTGATGGACTCACCTATGGCTACACCTTC.

The chain recombines TRBV19 with TRBJ1-1, with D uncertain. V was cut by 7 bases and J by 0 bases, with 12 bases left in between. CDR1 and CDR2 from the germline V gene are LNHDA and SQIVND (reference sequence). This CDR3 has 14 amino acids. CDR3 sequence: CASKEGWMNTEAFF. The CDR3 nucleotides are TGTGCCAGTAAGGAGGGTTGGATGAACACTGAAGCTTTCTTT.

The chain employs TRBV24-1 and TRBJ1-2; the match to TRBD1 covers 7 bases. With V trimmed by 2 bases and J by 7 bases, 3 bases remained unmatched. This CDR3 has 13 amino acids. CDR1 and CDR2 (germline): KGHDR, SFDVKD. CDR3 bases: TGTGCCACCAGTGATTCGAACAGGGGTGGCTACACCTTC. This translates into CATSDSNRGGYTF.

This chain uses TRBV6-6 with TRBJ2-5; D is ambiguous. CDR1 is MNHNY and CDR2 is SVGAGI in the germline V gene (reference sequence). V was pared by 8 bases and J by 5 bases, with 9 bases between. This CDR3 is 11 amino acids long. The CDR3 spells CASASSETQYF. As DNA, the CDR3 is TGTGCCAGCGCCTCAAGCGAGACCCAGTACTTC.

The chain joins TRBV18 to TRBJ2-1; tentative D call: TRBD1 (6 bases). Germline loops: CDR1 KGHSH, CDR2 LQKENI. Trimming removed 2 bases at V and 9 bases at J, with 14 bases between. There are 14 residues in the CDR3. The CDR3 DNA reads as TGTGCCAGCTCACCAGACCATCAAGGGGGTGAGCAGTTCTTC. It yields the protein CASSPDHQGGEQFF.

The count of this clone is one. The V gene is TRBV28, the J gene TRBJ1-2, with TRBD1 matching over 7 bases. In germline, CDR1 is MDHEN, CDR2 SYDVKM. Trimming at V came to 10 bases and at J to 3 bases, leaving 8 bases not matched to a gene. The CDR3 length is 13 residues. CDR3 protein: CATIQGWDYGYTF. CDR3 nucleotides: TGTGCCACGATACAGGGGTGGGACTATGGCTACACCTTC.

The chain carries TRBV29-1 and TRBJ2-1, with D perhaps TRBD2 (5 bases). Looked up from germline, CDR1 is SQVTM and CDR2 is ANQGSEA. CDR3 length: 14 residues. Trimming removed 3 bases at V and 4 bases at J, with 13 bases between. The chain's CDR3 is CSVDPGLMYNEQFF. For the CDR3, the DNA is TGCAGCGTTGATCCGGGGTTGATGTACAATGAGCAGTTCTTC.

The rearrangement joins TRBV7-6 to TRBJ2-1; D remains ambiguous. Trimming took 2 bases from V and 3 from J, leaving 11 bases between them. The CDR3 runs to 15 residues. Germline V gene lookup returns CDR1 SGHVS and CDR2 FNYEAQ. As DNA, the CDR3 is TGTGCCAGCAGCTTATCTGTTGGCCTCTACAATGAGCAGTTCTTC. Translation gives CASSLSVGLYNEQFF.

This clone has just one count. The rearrangement uses TRBV5-6 and TRBJ2-3; D is perhaps TRBD2 (6 bases). V gave up 1 base and J gave up 5 bases, with 14 bases separating them. The CDR3 consists of 15 residues. Germline CDR1 reads SGHDT; CDR2 reads YYEEEE. CDR3 in amino acids: CASSLLRDRQDTQYF. CDR3 in DNA: TGTGCCAGCAGCTTGTTGCGGGATAGACAAGATACGCAGTATTTT. Based on the CDR3 plus reference TRBV5-6 and TRBJ2-3, the full variable domain is DAGVTQSPTHLIKTRGQQVTLRCSPKSGHDTVSWYQQALGQGPQFIFQYYEEEERQRGNFPDRFSGHQFPNYSSELNVNALLLGDSALYLCASSLLRDRQDTQYFGPGTRLTVL.

The rearrangement uses TRBV5-1 and TRBJ2-1; D gene unclear. Trimming stripped 0 bases from V and 6 bases from J, with 7 bases between. The CDR3 totals 13 residues. CDR1 and CDR2 from the germline V gene are SGHRS and YFSETQ. The DNA for the CDR3 is TGCGCCAGCAGCTTGGGAGGATTCAATGAGCAGTTCTTC. Translated, it gives CASSLGGFNEQFF.

This chain links TRBV15 with TRBJ1-1; D not certain. The CDR3 extends over 12 amino acids. Germline values: CDR1 LNHNV, CDR2 YYDKDF (reference sequence). Trimming removed 5 bases from V and 11 bases from J, with 15 bases in between. CDR3 residues: CATSQREGFAFF. CDR3 bases: TGTGCCACCAGCCAGAGGGAAGGGTTTGCTTTCTTT.